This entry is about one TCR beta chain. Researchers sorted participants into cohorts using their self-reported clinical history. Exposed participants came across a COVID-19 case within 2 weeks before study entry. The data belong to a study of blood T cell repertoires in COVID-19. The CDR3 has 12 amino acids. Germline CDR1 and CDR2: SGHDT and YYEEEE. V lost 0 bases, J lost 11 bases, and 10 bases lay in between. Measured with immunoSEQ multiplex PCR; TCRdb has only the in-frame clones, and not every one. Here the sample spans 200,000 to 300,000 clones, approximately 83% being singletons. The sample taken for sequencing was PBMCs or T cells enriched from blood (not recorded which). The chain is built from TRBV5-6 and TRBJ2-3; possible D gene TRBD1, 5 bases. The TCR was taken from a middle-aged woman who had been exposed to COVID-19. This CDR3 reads CASSLEVGQQYF. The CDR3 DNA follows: TGTGCCAGCAGCTTGGAGGTAGGACAGCAGTATTTT.